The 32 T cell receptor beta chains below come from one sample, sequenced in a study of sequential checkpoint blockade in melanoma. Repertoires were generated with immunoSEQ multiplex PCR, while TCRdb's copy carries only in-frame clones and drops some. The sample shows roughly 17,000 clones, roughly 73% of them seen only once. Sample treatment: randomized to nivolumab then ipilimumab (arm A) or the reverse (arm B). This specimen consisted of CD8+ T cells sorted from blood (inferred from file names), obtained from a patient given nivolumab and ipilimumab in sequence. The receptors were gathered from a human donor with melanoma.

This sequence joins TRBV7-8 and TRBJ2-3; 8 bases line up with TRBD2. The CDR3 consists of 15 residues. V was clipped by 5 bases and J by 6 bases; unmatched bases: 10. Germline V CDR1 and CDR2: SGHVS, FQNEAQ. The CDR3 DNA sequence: TGTGCCAGCAGCACCGGGACTAGGTTTGCGGATACGCAGTATTTT. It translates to CASSTGTRFADTQYF.

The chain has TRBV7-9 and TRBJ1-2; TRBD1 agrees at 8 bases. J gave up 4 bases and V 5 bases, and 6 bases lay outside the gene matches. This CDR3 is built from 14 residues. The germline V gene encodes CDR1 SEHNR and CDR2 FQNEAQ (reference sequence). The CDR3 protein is CASSGQGSGYGYTF. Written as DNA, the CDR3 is TGTGCCAGCAGCGGACAGGGTAGCGGCTATGGCTACACCTTC.

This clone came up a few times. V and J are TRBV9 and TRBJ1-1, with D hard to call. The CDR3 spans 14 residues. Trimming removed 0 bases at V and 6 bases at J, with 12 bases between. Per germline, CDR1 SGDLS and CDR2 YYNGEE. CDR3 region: CASSVDRDEAEAFF. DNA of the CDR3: TGTGCCAGCAGCGTAGACCGGGATGAGGCTGAAGCTTTCTTT.

Here the CDR3 DNA reads TGTGCCAGCAGCCATAGGGACAGGTCGAACACCGGGGAGCTGTTTTTT. Translating gives CASSHRDRSNTGELFF. The rearrangement joins TRBV27 to TRBJ2-2, with 8 bases lining up with TRBD1. The germline V gene encodes CDR1 MNHEY and CDR2 SMNVEV (reference sequence). There are 16 residues in the CDR3. V was clipped by 6 bases and J by 0 bases; unmatched bases: 6.

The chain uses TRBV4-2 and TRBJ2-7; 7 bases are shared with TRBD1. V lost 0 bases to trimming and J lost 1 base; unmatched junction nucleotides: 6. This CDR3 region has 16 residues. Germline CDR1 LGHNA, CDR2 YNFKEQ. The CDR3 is CASSQEARGTSYEQYF. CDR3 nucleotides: TGTGCCAGCAGCCAAGAAGCCAGGGGGACGTCCTACGAGCAGTACTTC.

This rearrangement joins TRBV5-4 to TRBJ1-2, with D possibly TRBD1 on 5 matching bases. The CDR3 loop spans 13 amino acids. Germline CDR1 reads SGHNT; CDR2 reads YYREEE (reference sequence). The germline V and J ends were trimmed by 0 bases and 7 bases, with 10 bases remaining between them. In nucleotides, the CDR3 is TGTGCCAGCAGCTTGGAAACGGGGGTTGGCTACACCTTC. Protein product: CASSLETGVGYTF.

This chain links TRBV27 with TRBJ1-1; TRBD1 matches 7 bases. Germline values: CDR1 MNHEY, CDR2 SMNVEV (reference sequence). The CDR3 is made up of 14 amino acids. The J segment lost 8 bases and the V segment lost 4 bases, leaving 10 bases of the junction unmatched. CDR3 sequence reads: CASSSEFGTEEAFF. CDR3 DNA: TGTGCCAGCAGTTCAGAGTTCGGGACAGAAGAAGCTTTCTTT.

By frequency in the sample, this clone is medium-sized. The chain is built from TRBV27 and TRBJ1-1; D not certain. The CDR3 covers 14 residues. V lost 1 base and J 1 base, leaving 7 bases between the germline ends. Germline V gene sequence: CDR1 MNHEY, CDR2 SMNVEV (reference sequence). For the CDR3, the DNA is TGTGCCAGCAGTTTATTAAGACAGAACACTGAAGCTTTCTTT. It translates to CASSLLRQNTEAFF.

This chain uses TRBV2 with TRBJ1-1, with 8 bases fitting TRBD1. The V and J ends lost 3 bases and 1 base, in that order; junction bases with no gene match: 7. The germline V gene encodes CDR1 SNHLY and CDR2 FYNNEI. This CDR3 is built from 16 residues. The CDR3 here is CASSDPDRASNTEAFF. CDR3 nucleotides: TGTGCCAGCAGTGACCCGGACAGGGCGTCGAACACTGAAGCTTTCTTT.

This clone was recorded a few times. The CDR3 nucleotides read TGTGCCAGCAGCTTGAGAGGGGGAAGTATCACAGATACGCAGTATTTT. Translated: CASSLRGGSITDTQYF. The rearrangement uses TRBV4-2 and TRBJ2-3; the D gene is possibly TRBD1 (6 bases). Germline values: CDR1 LGHNA, CDR2 YNFKEQ. With 5 bases removed from V and 2 bases from J, the gap between germline ends came to 17 bases. The CDR3 spans 16 residues.

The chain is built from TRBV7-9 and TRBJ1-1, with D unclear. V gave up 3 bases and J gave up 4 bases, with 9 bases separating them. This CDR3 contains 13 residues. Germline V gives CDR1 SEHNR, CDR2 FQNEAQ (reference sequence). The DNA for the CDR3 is TGTGCCAGCAGCTTTATAGTTGGCACTGAAGCTTTCTTT. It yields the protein CASSFIVGTEAFF.

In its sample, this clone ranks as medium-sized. The CDR3 DNA follows: TGTGCCAGCAGTGAAGGGGCAGGGTTGAGTCAGCCCCAGCATTTT. Encoded protein: CASSEGAGLSQPQHF. V gene TRBV6-1 combines with J gene TRBJ1-5; the D gene is possibly TRBD1 (5 bases). Germline V CDR1 and CDR2: MNHNS, SASEGT. V lost 1 base and J 6 bases, leaving 13 bases between the germline ends. This CDR3 contains 15 residues.

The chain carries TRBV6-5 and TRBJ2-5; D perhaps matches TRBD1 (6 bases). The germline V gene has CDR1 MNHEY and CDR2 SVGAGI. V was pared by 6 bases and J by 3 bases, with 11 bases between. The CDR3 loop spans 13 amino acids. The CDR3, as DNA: TGTGCCAGCAGGGTGTCAGGGGAAGAGACCCAGTACTTC. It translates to CASRVSGEETQYF.

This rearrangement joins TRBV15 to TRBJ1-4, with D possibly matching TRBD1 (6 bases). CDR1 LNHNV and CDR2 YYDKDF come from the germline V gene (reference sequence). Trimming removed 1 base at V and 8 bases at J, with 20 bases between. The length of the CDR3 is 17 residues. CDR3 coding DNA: TGTGCCACCAGCAGAGCATGGACAGCTGTAACCCAAGAAAAACTGTTTTTT. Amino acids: CATSRAWTAVTQEKLFF.

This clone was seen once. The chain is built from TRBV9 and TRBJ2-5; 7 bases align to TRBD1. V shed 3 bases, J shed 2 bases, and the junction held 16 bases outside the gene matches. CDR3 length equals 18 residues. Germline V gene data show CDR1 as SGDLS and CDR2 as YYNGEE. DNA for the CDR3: TGTGCCAGCAGCGAACGGGACAGAACCACGGTACCGCAAGAGACCCAGTACTTC. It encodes CASSERDRTTVPQETQYF.

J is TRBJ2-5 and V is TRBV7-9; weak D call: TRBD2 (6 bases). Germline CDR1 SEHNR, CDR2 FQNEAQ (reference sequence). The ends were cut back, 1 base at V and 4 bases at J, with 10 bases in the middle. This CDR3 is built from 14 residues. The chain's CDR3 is CASSLDRTIETQYF. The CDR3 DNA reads TGTGCCAGCAGCTTAGATCGGACTATAGAGACCCAGTACTTC.

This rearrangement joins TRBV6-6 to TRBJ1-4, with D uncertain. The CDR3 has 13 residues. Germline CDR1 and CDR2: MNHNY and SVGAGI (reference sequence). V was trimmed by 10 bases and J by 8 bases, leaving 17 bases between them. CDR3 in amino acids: CANTRLLCEKLFF. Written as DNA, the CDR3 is TGTGCCAACACCCGGCTACTATGCGAAAAACTGTTTTTT.

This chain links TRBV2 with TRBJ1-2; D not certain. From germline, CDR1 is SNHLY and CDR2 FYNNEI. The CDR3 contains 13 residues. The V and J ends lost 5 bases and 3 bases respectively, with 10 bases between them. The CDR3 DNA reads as TGTGCCAGCAGTATAACAGTGGACTATGGCTACACCTTC. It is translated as CASSITVDYGYTF.

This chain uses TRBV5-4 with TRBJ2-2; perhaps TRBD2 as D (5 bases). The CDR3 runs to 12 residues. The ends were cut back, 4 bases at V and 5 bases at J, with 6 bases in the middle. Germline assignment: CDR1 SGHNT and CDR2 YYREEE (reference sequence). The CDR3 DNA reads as TGTGCCAGCAGCGAGGGAACCGGGGAGCTGTTTTTT. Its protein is CASSEGTGELFF.

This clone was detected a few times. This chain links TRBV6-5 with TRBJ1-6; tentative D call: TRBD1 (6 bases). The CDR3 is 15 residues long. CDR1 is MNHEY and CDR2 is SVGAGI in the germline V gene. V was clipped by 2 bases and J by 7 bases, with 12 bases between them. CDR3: CASSYGKGVNSPLHF. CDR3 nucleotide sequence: TGTGCCAGCAGTTACGGAAAGGGGGTCAATTCACCCCTCCACTTT.

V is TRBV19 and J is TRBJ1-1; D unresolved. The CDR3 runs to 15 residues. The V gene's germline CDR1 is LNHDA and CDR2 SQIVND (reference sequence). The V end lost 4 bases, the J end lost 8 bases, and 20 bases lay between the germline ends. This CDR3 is CASSSQLAYPVEAFF. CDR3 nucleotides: TGTGCCAGTAGTAGCCAGTTGGCTTACCCTGTGGAAGCTTTCTTT.

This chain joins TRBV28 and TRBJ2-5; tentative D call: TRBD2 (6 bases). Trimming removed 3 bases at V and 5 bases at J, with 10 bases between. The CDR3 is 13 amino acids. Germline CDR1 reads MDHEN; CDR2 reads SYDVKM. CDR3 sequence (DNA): TGTGCCAGCAGTTTGGAGGGTTCGGAGACCCAGTACTTC. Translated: CASSLEGSETQYF.

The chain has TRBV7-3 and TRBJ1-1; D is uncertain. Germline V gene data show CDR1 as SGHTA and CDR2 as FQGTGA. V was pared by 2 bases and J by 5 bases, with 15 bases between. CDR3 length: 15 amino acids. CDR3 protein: CASSLHGAGGTEAFF. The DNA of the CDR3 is TGTGCCAGCAGCTTACACGGCGCGGGAGGAACTGAAGCTTTCTTT. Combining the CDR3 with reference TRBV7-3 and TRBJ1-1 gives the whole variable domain GAGVSQTPSNKVTEKGKYVELRCDPISGHTALYWYRQSLGQGPEFLIYFQGTGAADDSGLPNDRFFAVRPEGSVSTLKIQRTERGDSAVYLCASSLHGAGGTEAFFGQGTRLTVV.

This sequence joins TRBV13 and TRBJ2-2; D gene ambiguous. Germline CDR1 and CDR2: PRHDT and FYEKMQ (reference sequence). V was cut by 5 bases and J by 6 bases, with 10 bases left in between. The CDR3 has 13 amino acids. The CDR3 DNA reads TGTGCCAGCAGCCTAACCTCTGCCGGGGAGCTGTTTTTT. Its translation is CASSLTSAGELFF.

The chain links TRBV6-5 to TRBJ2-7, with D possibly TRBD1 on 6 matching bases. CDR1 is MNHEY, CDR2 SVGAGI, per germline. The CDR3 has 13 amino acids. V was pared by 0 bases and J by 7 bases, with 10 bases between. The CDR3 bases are TGTGCCAGCAGTTACTCGGACGGACAGGAGCAGTACTTC. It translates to CASSYSDGQEQYF.

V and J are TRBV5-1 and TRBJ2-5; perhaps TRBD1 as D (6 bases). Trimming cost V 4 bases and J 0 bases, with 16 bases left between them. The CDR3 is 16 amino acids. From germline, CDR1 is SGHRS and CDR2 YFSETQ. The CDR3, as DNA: TGCGCCAGCAGCGGACGTCCGACAGGTCACCAAGAGACCCAGTACTTC. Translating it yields CASSGRPTGHQETQYF. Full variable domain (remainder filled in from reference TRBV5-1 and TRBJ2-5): KAGVTQTPRYLIKTRGQQVTLSCSPISGHRSVSWYQQTPGQGLQFLFEYFSETQRNKGNFPGRFSGRQFSNSRSEMNVSTLELGDSALYLCASSGRPTGHQETQYFGPGTRLLVL.

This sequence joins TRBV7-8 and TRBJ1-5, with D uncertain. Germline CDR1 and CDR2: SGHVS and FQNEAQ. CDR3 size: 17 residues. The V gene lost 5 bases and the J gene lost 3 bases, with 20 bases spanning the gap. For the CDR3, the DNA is TGTGCCAGCAGCCCTTGGAGATCGCCCGATTCCAATCAGCCCCAGCATTTT. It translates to CASSPWRSPDSNQPQHF.

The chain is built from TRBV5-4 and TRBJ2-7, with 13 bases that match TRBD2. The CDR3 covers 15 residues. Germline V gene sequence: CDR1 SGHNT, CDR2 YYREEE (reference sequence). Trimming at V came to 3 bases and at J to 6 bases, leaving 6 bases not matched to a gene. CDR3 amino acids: CASSSGLAGPSEQYV. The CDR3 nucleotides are TGTGCCAGCAGCTCGGGACTAGCGGGGCCAAGCGAGCAGTACGTC.

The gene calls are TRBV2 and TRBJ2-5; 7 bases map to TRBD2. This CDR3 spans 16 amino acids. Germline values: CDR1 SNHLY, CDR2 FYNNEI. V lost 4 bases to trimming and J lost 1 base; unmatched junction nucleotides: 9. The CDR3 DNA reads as TGTGCCAGCAGTGGAGCCGGCGGACTAGGCCAAGAGACCCAGTACTTC. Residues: CASSGAGGLGQETQYF.

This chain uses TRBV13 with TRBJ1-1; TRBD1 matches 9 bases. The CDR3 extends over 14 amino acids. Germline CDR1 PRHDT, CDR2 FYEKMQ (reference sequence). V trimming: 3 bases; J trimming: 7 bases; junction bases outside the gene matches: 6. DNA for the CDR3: TGTGCCAGCAGCTTCGCGACAGGGGGGTTTGAAGCTTTCTTT. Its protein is CASSFATGGFEAFF.

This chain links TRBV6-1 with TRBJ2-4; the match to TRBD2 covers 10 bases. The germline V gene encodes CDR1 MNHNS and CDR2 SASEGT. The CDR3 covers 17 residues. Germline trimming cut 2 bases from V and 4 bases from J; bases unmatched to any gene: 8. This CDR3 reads CASSERRTSGSKNIQYF. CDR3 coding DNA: TGTGCCAGCAGTGAACGTCGGACTAGCGGCTCAAAAAACATTCAGTACTTC.

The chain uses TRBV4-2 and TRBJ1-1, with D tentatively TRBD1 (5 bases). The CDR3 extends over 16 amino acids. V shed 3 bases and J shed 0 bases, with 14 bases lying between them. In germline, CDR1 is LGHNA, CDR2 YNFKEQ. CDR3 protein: CASSQGTGGMNTEAFF. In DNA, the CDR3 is TGTGCCAGCAGCCAGGGTACCGGGGGGATGAACACTGAAGCTTTCTTT.